The 32 T cell receptor beta chains reported below all come from one sample, sequenced in a study of T cells in Graves' hyperthyroidism and ophthalmopathy. RNA transcripts provided the source from which TCR beta CDR3 regions were amplified. First-round RT-PCR targeting the TCR CDR3 was performed with the HTBI primer set. TCRdb re-analysed the multiplex PCR reads in MiXCR, keeping a single row per CDR3 protein. The data contain some 350,000 distinct CDR3 sequences, approximately 19% of them singletons. Sequences were obtained from blood. The receptors were sampled from a woman between 18 and 30 years old with Graves' hyperthyroidism.

This clonotype was recorded many times. This chain uses TRBV11-2 with TRBJ2-7; D call uncertain. CDR1 SGHAT and CDR2 FQNNGV come from the germline V gene. The V and J ends lost 4 bases and 1 base respectively, with 8 bases between them. The CDR3 runs to 13 residues. CDR3: CASSSRRSYEQYF. In nucleotides, the CDR3 is TGTGCCAGCAGCTCTAGGCGGTCCTACGAGCAGTACTTC.

The chain employs TRBV20-1 and TRBJ1-1, with TRBD1 identical over 7 bases. CDR1 is DFQATT and CDR2 is SNEGSKA in the germline V gene (reference sequence). This CDR3 spans 11 amino acids. The V and J ends lost 6 bases and 7 bases, in that order; junction bases with no gene match: 5. The CDR3 region is CSAPRTGEAFF. The CDR3 nucleotides are TGCAGTGCCCCCCGGACAGGTGAAGCTTTCTTT.

This clonotype was seen repeatedly, ten times or more. This chain connects TRBV20-1 to TRBJ2-7; 10 bases are a match to TRBD1. Looked up from germline, CDR1 is DFQATT and CDR2 is SNEGSKA (reference sequence). The junction had 2 bases not matched to a gene; V was cut back by 3 bases and J by 3 bases. The CDR3 consists of 13 residues. The CDR3, as DNA: TGCAGTGCTAGCCGGGACAGGGGCTACGAGCAGTACTTC. Its protein is CSASRDRGYEQYF.

This clonotype was detected ten times or more. The CDR3 loop reads CASSFMWGETQYF. CDR3 nucleotides: TGTGCCAGCAGCTTCATGTGGGGGGAGACCCAGTACTTC. The chain is built from TRBV7-2 and TRBJ2-5; D tentatively fits TRBD1 or TRBD2 (5 bases each). The CDR3 covers 13 residues. Trimming cost V 3 bases and J 5 bases, with 10 bases left between them. Germline CDR1 and CDR2: SGHTA and FQGNSA.

This clonotype was counted ten times or more. The gene calls are TRBV20-1 and TRBJ1-5, with 11 bases lining up with TRBD1. The CDR3 has 17 residues. Germline trimming cut 3 bases from V and 0 bases from J; bases unmatched to any gene: 7. CDR1 is DFQATT and CDR2 is SNEGSKA in the germline V gene (reference sequence). CDR3 nucleotide sequence: TGCAGTGCTAGCCCGGGACAGGGGGTTTATAGCAATCAGCCCCAGCATTTT. Translating gives CSASPGQGVYSNQPQHF.

This clonotype was seen repeatedly, ten times or more. The chain employs TRBV2 and TRBJ1-2, with D hard to call. Trimming shortened V by 4 bases and J by 4 bases, and 7 bases separated the two germline ends. The CDR3 totals 12 residues. The germline V gene has CDR1 SNHLY and CDR2 FYNNEI. CDR3 DNA: TGTGCCAGCAGTGGACGGATCTATGGCTACACCTTC. It encodes CASSGRIYGYTF.

The gene calls are TRBV20-1 and TRBJ1-1; 11 positions agree with TRBD1. The CDR3 has 12 residues. Germline V gene lookup returns CDR1 DFQATT and CDR2 SNEGSKA (reference sequence). The CDR3 nucleotides read TGCAGCATCGGGACAGGGGGAGGCGAAGCTTTCTTT. Encoded protein: CSIGTGGGEAFF.

This clonotype was seen many times. The chain combines TRBV2 with TRBJ1-1; D not certain. The CDR3 covers 13 residues. V lost 10 bases and J 10 bases, leaving 22 bases between the germline ends. Germline V gene lookup returns CDR1 SNHLY and CDR2 FYNNEI. CDR3 amino acids: CATTLEVKRPAFF. The CDR3 region has the DNA TGTGCCACGACCCTGGAAGTCAAACGTCCAGCTTTCTTT.

This clonotype showed up many times. V is TRBV7-9 and J is TRBJ2-5; 9 bases align to TRBD2. There are 16 residues in the CDR3. Germline V lookup: CDR1 SEHNR, CDR2 FQNEAQ (reference sequence). V shed 5 bases, J shed 3 bases, and the junction held 10 bases outside the gene matches. CDR3 loop: CASSPRLADVKETQYF. In DNA, the CDR3 is TGTGCCAGCAGCCCTCGACTAGCGGACGTAAAAGAGACCCAGTACTTC.

The table lists this clonotype with many counts. The chain recombines TRBV2 with TRBJ1-5; D gene uncertain. V was shortened by 0 bases and J by 6 bases, with 9 bases between the two germline ends. Germline CDR1 and CDR2: SNHLY and FYNNEI. This CDR3 comprises 14 residues. The CDR3, as DNA: TGTGCCAGCAGTGAAGCGCGGAGCTTTCAGCCCCAGCATTTT. It specifies CASSEARSFQPQHF.

This clonotype was seen repeatedly, ten times or more. One end of the junction is discordant with germline, which a read error may explain. The chain links TRBV20-1 to TRBJ1-2, with a tentative D call TRBD1 (6 bases). Germline CDR1 is DFQATT and CDR2 is SNEGSKA (reference sequence). This CDR3 is built from 12 residues. The CDR3 loop is CSARGNLGGCTF. The CDR3 coding sequence is TGCAGTGCCCGGGGGAATCTGGGGGGCTGCACCTTC.

In this sample, this clonotype turned up many times. The chain combines TRBV9 with TRBJ2-5, with 10 bases matching TRBD1. Germline trimming cut 4 bases from V and 5 bases from J; bases unmatched to any gene: 5. The CDR3 totals 14 residues. Germline loops: CDR1 SGDLS, CDR2 YYNGEE. The CDR3 spells CASSSRQGAETQYF. In DNA form, the CDR3 reads TGTGCCAGCAGCTCGCGACAGGGGGCTGAGACCCAGTACTTC.

This clonotype was counted at least ten times. J is TRBJ2-2 and V is TRBV6-1; D is possibly TRBD1 or TRBD2 (5 bases each). Trimming took 5 bases from V and 0 from J, leaving 10 bases between them. There are 15 residues in the CDR3. Germline V gives CDR1 MNHNS, CDR2 SASEGT. The CDR3 DNA reads as TGTGCCAGCAGTAAGGGACCTCCGAACACCGGGGAGCTGTTTTTT. Protein: CASSKGPPNTGELFF.

This clonotype was found many times. This chain joins TRBV29-1 and TRBJ1-1; D gene uncertain. The CDR3 is 11 amino acids. Trimming shortened V by 7 bases and J by 6 bases, and 12 bases separated the two germline ends. Germline V gene lookup returns CDR1 SQVTM and CDR2 ANQGSEA. The CDR3 loop is CSAGGGSEAFF. CDR3 bases: TGCAGCGCCGGCGGTGGGTCTGAAGCTTTCTTT.

At least ten counts were recorded for this clonotype. In DNA, the CDR3 is TGTGCCAGCTCACCACCCCACGGCTTCAACACTGAAGCTTTCTTT. The encoded protein is CASSPPHGFNTEAFF. The chain couples TRBV18 to TRBJ1-1; D not resolved. With 0 bases removed from V and 2 bases from J, the gap between germline ends came to 10 bases. CDR3 length: 15 residues. Looked up from germline, CDR1 is KGHSH and CDR2 is LQKENI.

The chain links TRBV6-5 to TRBJ1-1; D remains ambiguous. The germline V gene encodes CDR1 MNHEY and CDR2 SVGAGI. Trimming cost V 0 bases and J 2 bases, with 7 bases left between them. The CDR3 has 14 amino acids. The CDR3 is CASSYSRFNTEAFF. Written as DNA, the CDR3 is TGTGCCAGCAGTTACTCGCGGTTTAACACTGAAGCTTTCTTT.

This clonotype was picked up many times. The chain employs TRBV28 and TRBJ2-7, with TRBD2 matching over 7 bases. Germline CDR1 reads MDHEN; CDR2 reads SYDVKM. This CDR3 region has 15 residues. The V segment lost 6 bases and the J segment 4 bases; nucleotides outside the gene matches: 12. The CDR3 DNA reads TGTGCCAGCAGACCCTCACCAGCGGGGTTGTACGAGCAGTACTTC. Translation gives CASRPSPAGLYEQYF. Drawing the rest from reference TRBV28 and TRBJ2-7, the complete variable domain is DVKVTQSSRYLVKRTGEKVFLECVQDMDHENMFWYRQDPGLGLRLIYFSYDVKMKEKGDIPEGYSVSREKKERFSLILESASTNQTSMYLCASRPSPAGLYEQYFGPGTRLTVT.

This clonotype was found many times. The chain carries TRBV20-1 and TRBJ1-5; TRBD1 aligns across 8 bases. This CDR3 contains 14 residues. The V segment lost 6 bases and the J segment 6 bases; nucleotides outside the gene matches: 10. Germline CDR1 and CDR2: DFQATT and SNEGSKA (reference sequence). The CDR3 DNA follows: TGCAGTGCCCAAGGACAGGGAGGGCTTCAGCCCCAGCATTTT. Encoded protein: CSAQGQGGLQPQHF.

This chain joins TRBV28 and TRBJ2-7; a possible D gene is TRBD1 (6 bases). Trimming removed 7 bases at V and 4 bases at J, with 11 bases between. The germline V gene has CDR1 MDHEN and CDR2 SYDVKM. The CDR3 is 12 amino acids. Here the CDR3 reads CASTGTQYEQYF. In DNA form, the CDR3 reads TGTGCCAGCACCGGGACACAATACGAGCAGTACTTC.

In this sample, this clonotype turned up many times. The rearrangement links TRBV3-1 to TRBJ2-7; 8 nucleotides line up with TRBD1. Per germline, CDR1 LGHDT and CDR2 YNNKEL (reference sequence). V lost 4 bases to trimming and J lost 6 bases; unmatched junction nucleotides: 8. The CDR3 has 14 amino acids. The CDR3 region has the DNA TGTGCCAGCAGCCGAAGGACAGGGTTCTCCGAGCAGTACTTC. The encoded protein is CASSRRTGFSEQYF.

This clonotype was observed many times. The genes are TRBV30 and TRBJ1-2; perhaps TRBD1 as D (6 bases). The CDR3 is 14 residues long. V lost 7 bases and J 8 bases, leaving 23 bases between the germline ends. CDR1 and CDR2 from the germline V gene are GTSNPN and SVGIG (reference sequence). CDR3 residues: CAFFPDSSRGGYTF. CDR3 DNA: TGTGCCTTCTTTCCGGACAGTTCGAGAGGGGGCTACACCTTC.

The V gene is TRBV24-1, the J gene TRBJ2-5; tentatively, D is TRBD2 (6 bases). CDR1 KGHDR and CDR2 SFDVKD come from the germline V gene. The CDR3 is made up of 16 amino acids. The germline V and J ends were trimmed by 3 bases and 2 bases, with 15 bases remaining between them. The DNA for the CDR3 is TGTGCCACCAGTGATCCTCGGACTATCGCGCAAGAGACCCAGTACTTC. Protein product: CATSDPRTIAQETQYF.

This chain connects TRBV6-2 or TRBV6-3 to TRBJ1-1; 7 bases map to TRBD1. This CDR3 is built from 14 residues. V lost 5 bases to trimming and J lost 4 bases; unmatched junction nucleotides: 7. The germline V gene has CDR1 MNHEY and CDR2 SVGEGT. CDR3 nucleotides: TGTGCCAGCAGTGCATCAGGGGGGAGCACTGAAGCTTTCTTT. Encoded protein: CASSASGGSTEAFF.

The genes are TRBV7-2 and TRBJ2-5, with a possible D match to TRBD2 (6 bases). The CDR3 sequence is 14 residues long. Trimming removed 1 base from V and 5 bases from J, with 11 bases in between. The germline V gene has CDR1 SGHTA and CDR2 FQGNSA. The CDR3 sequence: CASSLGRLGETQYF. The CDR3 region has the DNA TGTGCCAGCAGCTTAGGAAGACTAGGGGAGACCCAGTACTTC.

The sample holds many counts of this clonotype. This clone may be a read error of a much larger clone one base away. The chain links TRBV11-2 to TRBJ2-5, with 8 positions matching TRBD2. V gave up 2 bases and J gave up 6 bases; unmatched junction bases: 5. Germline V gene lookup returns CDR1 SGHAT and CDR2 FQNNGV. This CDR3 contains 14 residues. The CDR3 is CASSLRGGRQTQYF. The CDR3 DNA follows: TGTGCCAGCAGCTTACGCGGGGGGAGGCAGACCCAGTACTTC.

The chain has TRBV4-1 and TRBJ2-2, with 7 bases identical to TRBD2. Germline lookup yields CDR1 MGHRA and CDR2 YSYEKL. CDR3 length equals 19 residues. The trim removed 4 bases at V and 3 bases at J, leaving 17 bases unmatched. CDR3 loop: CASSPTLRRRGVDTGELFF. As DNA, the CDR3 is TGCGCCAGCAGCCCGACCCTGCGACGACGGGGGGTCGACACCGGGGAGCTGTTTTTT.

This clonotype occurred many times. V usage is TRBV9 and J usage is TRBJ2-3; D perhaps matches TRBD2 (5 bases). CDR3 length: 15 amino acids. Per germline, CDR1 SGDLS and CDR2 YYNGEE. Trimming shortened V by 0 bases and J by 12 bases, and 20 bases separated the two germline ends. CDR3 protein: CASSVAGWFGYPQYF. CDR3 coding DNA: TGTGCCAGCAGCGTAGCGGGGTGGTTTGGGTATCCACAGTATTTT.

In its sample, this clonotype was seen many times. The chain is built from TRBV11-2 and TRBJ1-1; no clear D gene. This CDR3 region has 13 residues. V was trimmed by 3 bases and J by 8 bases, leaving 13 bases between them. CDR1 and CDR2 from the germline V gene are SGHAT and FQNNGV. The CDR3 bases are TGTGCCAGCAGCTTCGCCGATGGGGTAGAAGCTTTCTTT. Translated, it gives CASSFADGVEAFF.

This clonotype was observed at least ten times. This sequence joins TRBV6-5 and TRBJ1-3, with unresolved D. The V gene's germline CDR1 is MNHEY and CDR2 SVGAGI. Trimming stripped 0 bases from V and 0 bases from J, with 9 bases between. The CDR3 covers 16 residues. CDR3 amino acids: CASSYSLGSSGNTIYF. CDR3 coding DNA: TGTGCCAGCAGTTACTCCCTAGGCAGCTCTGGAAACACCATATATTTT.

There are a few counts of this clonotype. The chain links TRBV29-1 to TRBJ2-5, with 9 nucleotides matching TRBD1. This CDR3 is built from 12 residues. Per the germline V gene, CDR1 is SQVTM and CDR2 is ANQGSEA. The CDR3 sequence: CREQGAEETQYF. The CDR3 region has the DNA TGCAGGGAACAGGGGGCTGAAGAGACCCAGTACTTC.

The V call is TRBV3-1, the J call TRBJ2-7, with D possibly being TRBD1 (6 bases). The CDR3 contains 14 residues. V lost 8 bases and J lost 0, with 14 bases in between. CDR1 LGHDT and CDR2 YNNKEL come from the germline V gene (reference sequence). DNA for the CDR3: TGTGCCAGCCAAGGGACGGACAGCTCCTACGAGCAGTACTTC. As protein: CASQGTDSSYEQYF.

The table lists this clonotype with many counts. The V and J genes are TRBV5-1 and TRBJ2-2, with D perhaps TRBD1 (6 bases). CDR1 and CDR2 (germline): SGHRS, YFSETQ. This CDR3 region has 16 residues. V shed 3 bases and J shed 0 bases, with 12 bases lying between them. The CDR3 sequence: CASSSRGYTNTGELFF. Here the CDR3 DNA reads TGCGCCAGCAGCTCCAGGGGATATACGAACACCGGGGAGCTGTTTTTT.